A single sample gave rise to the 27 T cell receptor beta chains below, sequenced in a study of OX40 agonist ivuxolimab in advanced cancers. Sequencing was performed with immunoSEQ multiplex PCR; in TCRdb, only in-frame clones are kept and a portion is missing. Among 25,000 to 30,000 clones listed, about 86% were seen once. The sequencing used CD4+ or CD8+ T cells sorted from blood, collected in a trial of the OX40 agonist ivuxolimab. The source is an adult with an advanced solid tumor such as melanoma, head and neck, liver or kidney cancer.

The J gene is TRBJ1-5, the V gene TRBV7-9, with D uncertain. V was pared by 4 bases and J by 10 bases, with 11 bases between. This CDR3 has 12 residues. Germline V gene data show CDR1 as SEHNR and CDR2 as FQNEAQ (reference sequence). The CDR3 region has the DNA TGTGCCAGCAGCTCCGACGCCGCCCCCCAGCATTTT. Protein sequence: CASSSDAAPQHF.

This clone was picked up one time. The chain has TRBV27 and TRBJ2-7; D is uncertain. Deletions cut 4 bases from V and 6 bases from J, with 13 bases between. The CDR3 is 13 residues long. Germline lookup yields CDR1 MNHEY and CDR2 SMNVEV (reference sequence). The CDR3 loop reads CASSSGPRREQYF. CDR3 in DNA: TGTGCCAGCAGTTCCGGGCCCCGACGCGAGCAGTACTTC.

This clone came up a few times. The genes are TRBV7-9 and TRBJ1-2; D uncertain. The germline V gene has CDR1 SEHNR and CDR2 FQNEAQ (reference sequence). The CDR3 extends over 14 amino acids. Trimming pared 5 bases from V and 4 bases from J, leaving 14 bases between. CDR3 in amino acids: CASSRIERSYGYTF. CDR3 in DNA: TGTGCCAGCAGCCGCATTGAGAGATCCTATGGCTACACCTTC.

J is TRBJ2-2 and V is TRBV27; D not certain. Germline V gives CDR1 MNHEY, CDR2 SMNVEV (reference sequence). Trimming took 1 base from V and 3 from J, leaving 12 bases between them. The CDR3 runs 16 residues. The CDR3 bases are TGTGCCAGCAGTTTATACGGGTTTAAAGACACCGGGGAGCTGTTTTTT. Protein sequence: CASSLYGFKDTGELFF.

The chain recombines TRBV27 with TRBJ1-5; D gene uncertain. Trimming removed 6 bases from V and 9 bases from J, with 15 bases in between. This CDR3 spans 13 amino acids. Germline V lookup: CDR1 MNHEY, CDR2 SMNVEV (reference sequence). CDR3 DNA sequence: TGTGCCAGCAGCCCTTCGACCTCGGGGCCCCAGCATTTT. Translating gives CASSPSTSGPQHF.

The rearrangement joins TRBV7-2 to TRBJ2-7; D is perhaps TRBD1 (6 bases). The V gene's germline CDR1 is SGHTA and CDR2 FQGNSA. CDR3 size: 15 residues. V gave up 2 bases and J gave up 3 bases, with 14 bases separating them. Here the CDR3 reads CASSLSVGAYYEQYF. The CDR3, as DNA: TGTGCCAGCAGCTTATCGGTGGGGGCCTACTACGAGCAGTACTTC.

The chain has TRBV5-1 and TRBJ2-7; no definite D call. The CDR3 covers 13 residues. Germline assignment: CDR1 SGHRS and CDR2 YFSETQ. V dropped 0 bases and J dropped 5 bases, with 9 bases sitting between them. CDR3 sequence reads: CASSLAGTDEQYF. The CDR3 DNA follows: TGCGCCAGCAGCTTGGCAGGTACGGACGAGCAGTACTTC.

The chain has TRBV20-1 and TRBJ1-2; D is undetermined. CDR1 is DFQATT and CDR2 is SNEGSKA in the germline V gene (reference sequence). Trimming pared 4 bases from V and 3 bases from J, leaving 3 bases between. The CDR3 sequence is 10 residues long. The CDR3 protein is CSAKDYGYTF. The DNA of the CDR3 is TGCAGTGCTAAGGACTATGGCTACACCTTC.

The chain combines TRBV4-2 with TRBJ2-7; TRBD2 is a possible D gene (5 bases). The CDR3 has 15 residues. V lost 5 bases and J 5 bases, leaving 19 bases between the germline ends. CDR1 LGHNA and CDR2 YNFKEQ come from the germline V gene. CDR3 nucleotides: TGTGCCAGCAGCGCTTACAATATAGGGAGCGACGAGCAGTACTTC. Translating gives CASSAYNIGSDEQYF.

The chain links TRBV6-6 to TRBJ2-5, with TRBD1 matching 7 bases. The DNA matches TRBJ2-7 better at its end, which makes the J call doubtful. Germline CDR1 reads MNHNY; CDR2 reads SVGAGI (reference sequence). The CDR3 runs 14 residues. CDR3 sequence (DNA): TGTGCCAGCAGTATAGACAGGGAGTTGGACGAGCAGTACTTC. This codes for CASSIDRELDEQYF.

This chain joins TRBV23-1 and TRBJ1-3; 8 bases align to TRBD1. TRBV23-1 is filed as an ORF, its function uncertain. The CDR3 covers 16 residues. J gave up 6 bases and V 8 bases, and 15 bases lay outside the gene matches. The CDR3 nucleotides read TGCGCCAGCGGTTCTTACAGGGGGTATCGTGAAAACACCATATATTTT. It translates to CASGSYRGYRENTIYF.

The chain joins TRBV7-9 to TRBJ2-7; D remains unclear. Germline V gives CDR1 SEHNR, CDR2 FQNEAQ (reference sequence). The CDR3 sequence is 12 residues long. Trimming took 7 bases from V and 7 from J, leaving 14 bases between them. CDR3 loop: CASTIPGAEQYF. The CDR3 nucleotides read TGTGCCAGCACCATCCCGGGCGCGGAGCAGTACTTC. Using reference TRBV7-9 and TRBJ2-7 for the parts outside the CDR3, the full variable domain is DTGVSQNPRHKITKRGQNVTFRCDPISEHNRLYWYRQTLGQGPEFLTYFQNEAQLEKSRLLSDRFSAERPKGSFSTLEIQRTEQGDSAMYLCASTIPGAEQYFGPGTRLTVT.

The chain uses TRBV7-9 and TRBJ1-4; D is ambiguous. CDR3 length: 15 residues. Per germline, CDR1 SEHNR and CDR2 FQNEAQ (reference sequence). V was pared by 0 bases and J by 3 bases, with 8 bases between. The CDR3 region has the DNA TGTGCCAGCAGCTTAGCGGCCGAGGCTAATGAAAAACTGTTTTTT. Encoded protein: CASSLAAEANEKLFF. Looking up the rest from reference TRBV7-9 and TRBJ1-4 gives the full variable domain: DTGVSQNPRHKITKRGQNVTFRCDPISEHNRLYWYRQTLGQGPEFLTYFQNEAQLEKSRLLSDRFSAERPKGSFSTLEIQRTEQGDSAMYLCASSLAAEANEKLFFGSGTQLSVL.

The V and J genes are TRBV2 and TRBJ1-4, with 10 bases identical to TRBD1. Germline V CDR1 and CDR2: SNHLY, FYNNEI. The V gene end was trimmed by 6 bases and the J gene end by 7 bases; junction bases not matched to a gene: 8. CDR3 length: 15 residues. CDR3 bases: TGTGCCAGCAGGCCATGGACAGGGGGAGGTGAAAAACTGTTTTTT. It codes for CASRPWTGGGEKLFF.

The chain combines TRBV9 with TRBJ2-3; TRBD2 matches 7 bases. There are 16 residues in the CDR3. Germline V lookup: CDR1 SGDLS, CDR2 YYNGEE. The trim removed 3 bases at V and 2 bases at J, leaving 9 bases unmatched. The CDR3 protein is CASSALVRDYTDTQYF. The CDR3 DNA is TGTGCCAGCAGCGCCCTCGTCCGGGACTACACAGATACGCAGTATTTT.

CDR3 region: CASSESLTNVRSEQFF. The DNA for the CDR3 is TGTGCCAGCAGTGAATCACTTACTAACGTTAGGAGTGAGCAGTTCTTC. The J gene is TRBJ2-1, the V gene TRBV25-1; no definite D call. The length of the CDR3 is 16 residues. V lost 1 base and J lost 9, with 19 bases in between. Germline CDR1 MGHDK, CDR2 SYGVNS.

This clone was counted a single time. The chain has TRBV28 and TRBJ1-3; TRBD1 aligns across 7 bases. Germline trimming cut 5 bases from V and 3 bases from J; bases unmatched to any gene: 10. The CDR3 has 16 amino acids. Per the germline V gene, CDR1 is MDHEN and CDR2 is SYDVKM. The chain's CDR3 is CASSTAGTAGGNTIYF. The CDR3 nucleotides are TGTGCCAGCAGTACCGCCGGGACAGCCGGTGGAAACACCATATATTTT.

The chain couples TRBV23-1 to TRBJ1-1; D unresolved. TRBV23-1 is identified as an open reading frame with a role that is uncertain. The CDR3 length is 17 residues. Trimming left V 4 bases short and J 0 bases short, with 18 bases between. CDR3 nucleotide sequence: TGCGCCAGCAGTCTATCCGAGACACTGGTCATGAACACTGAAGCTTTCTTT. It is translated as CASSLSETLVMNTEAFF.

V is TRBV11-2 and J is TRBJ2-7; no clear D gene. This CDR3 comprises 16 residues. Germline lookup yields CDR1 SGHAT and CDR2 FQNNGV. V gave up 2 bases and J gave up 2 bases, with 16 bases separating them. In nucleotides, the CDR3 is TGTGCCAGCAGCTTAAAAAGGGCCAGCCCAACCTACGAGCAGTACTTC. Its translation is CASSLKRASPTYEQYF.

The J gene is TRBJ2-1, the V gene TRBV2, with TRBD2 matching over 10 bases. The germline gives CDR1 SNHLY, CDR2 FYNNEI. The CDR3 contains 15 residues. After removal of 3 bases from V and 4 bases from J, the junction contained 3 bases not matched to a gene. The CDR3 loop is CASSEWTSGYNEQFF. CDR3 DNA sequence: TGTGCCAGCAGTGAGTGGACTAGCGGTTACAATGAGCAGTTCTTC. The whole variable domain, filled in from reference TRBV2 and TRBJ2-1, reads EPEVTQTPSHQVTQMGQEVILRCVPISNHLYFYWYRQILGQKVEFLVSFYNNEISEKSEIFDDQFSVERPDGSNFTLKIRSTKLEDSAMYFCASSEWTSGYNEQFFGPGTRLTVL.

The CDR3 spells CASSLKGHPRVQPQHF. Here the CDR3 DNA reads TGTGCCAGCAGCTTAAAAGGACACCCGAGGGTGCAGCCCCAGCATTTT. The chain has TRBV7-8 and TRBJ1-5, with a weak D call TRBD1 (5 bases). The germline CDR1 and CDR2 sequences are SGHVS and FQNEAQ. This CDR3 contains 16 residues. The V gene lost 2 bases and the J gene lost 7 bases, with 18 bases spanning the gap.

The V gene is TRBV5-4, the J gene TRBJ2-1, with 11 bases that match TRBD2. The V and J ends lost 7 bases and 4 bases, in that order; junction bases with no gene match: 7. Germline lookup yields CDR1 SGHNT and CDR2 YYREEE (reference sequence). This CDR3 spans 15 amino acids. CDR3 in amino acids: CASGTGTSGYNEQFF. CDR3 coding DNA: TGTGCCAGCGGAACGGGGACTAGCGGATACAATGAGCAGTTCTTC.

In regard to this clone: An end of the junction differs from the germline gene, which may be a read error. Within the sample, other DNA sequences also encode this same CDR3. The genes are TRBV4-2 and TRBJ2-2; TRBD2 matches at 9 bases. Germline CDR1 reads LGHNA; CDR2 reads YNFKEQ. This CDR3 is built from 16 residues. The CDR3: CASSRLAGPNTGELFF. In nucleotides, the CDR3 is TGTGCCAGCTCCCGGCTAGCGGGACCGAACACTGGGGAGCTGTTTTTT.

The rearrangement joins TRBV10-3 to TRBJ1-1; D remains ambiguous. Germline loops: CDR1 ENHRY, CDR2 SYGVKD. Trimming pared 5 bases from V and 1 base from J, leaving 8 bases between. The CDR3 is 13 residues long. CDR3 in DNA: TGTGCCATCAGTAGGAAGGAGAACACTGAAGCTTTCTTT. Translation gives CAISRKENTEAFF.

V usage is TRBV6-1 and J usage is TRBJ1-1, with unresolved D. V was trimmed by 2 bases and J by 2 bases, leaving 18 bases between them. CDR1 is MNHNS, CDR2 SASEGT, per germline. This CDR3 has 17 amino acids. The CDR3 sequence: CASSENPPGRSNTEAFF. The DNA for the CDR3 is TGTGCCAGCAGTGAAAACCCCCCGGGCCGAAGCAACACTGAAGCTTTCTTT.

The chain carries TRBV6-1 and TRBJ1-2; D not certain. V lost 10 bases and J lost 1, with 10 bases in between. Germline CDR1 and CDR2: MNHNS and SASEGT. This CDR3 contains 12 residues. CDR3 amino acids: CATTKINYGYTF. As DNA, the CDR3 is TGTGCCACTACAAAAATTAACTATGGCTACACCTTC.

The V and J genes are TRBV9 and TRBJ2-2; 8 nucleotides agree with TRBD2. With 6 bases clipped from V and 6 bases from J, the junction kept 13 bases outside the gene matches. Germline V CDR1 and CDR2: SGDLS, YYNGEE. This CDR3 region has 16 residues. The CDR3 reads CASTPFSLAGPGELFF. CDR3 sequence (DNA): TGTGCCAGCACGCCTTTCTCTCTAGCGGGCCCCGGGGAGCTGTTTTTT.